This TCR beta chain derives from a study of blood T cell repertoires in COVID-19. There are 16 residues in the CDR3. Trimming at V came to 0 bases and at J to 3 bases, leaving 7 bases not matched to a gene. The germline gives CDR1 LNHNV, CDR2 YYDKDF (reference sequence). The method was immunoSEQ multiplex PCR; TCRdb's version includes in-frame clones alone and lacks a portion of them. In the table there are 250,000 to 350,000 clones, approximately 84% of which are singletons. The chain links TRBV15 to TRBJ2-5; 7 bases map to TRBD1. Sequenced: peripheral blood. The sequence was obtained from a human donor with COVID-19, enrolled during active disease. The donor label of this sample is uncertain. CDR3 bases: TGTGCCACCAGCAGAGATCCCGGGACAGTGGAAGAGACCCAGTACTTC. Amino acids: CATSRDPGTVEETQYF.